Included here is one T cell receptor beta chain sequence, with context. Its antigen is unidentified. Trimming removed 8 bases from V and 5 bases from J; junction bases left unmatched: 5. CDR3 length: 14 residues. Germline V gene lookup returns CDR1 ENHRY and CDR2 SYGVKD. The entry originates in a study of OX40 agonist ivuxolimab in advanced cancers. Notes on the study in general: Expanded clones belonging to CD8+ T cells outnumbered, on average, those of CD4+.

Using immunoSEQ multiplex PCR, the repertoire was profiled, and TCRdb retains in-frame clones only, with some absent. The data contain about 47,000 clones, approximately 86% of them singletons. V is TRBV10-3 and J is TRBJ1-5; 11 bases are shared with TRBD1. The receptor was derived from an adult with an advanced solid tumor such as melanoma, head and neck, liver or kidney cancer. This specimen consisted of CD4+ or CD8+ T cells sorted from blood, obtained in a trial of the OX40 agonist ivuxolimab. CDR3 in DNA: TGTGCCATCCGCGGACAGGGGGCTGATCAGCCCCAGCATTTT. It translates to CAIRGQGADQPQHF.